This TCR beta chain was sequenced in a study of blood T cell repertoires in COVID-19. Sequenced by immunoSEQ multiplex PCR; TCRdb stores in-frame clones only, minus some. The sample consists of approximately 350,000 clones, roughly 90% of them appearing once. The sample was peripheral blood. This TCR was sampled from a woman aged 25-40 years with COVID-19, enrolled during active disease.

In DNA, the CDR3 is TGTGCCAGCAGCCGCGACAGGGGTGGGGAAAAACTGTTTTTT. Translating gives CASSRDRGGEKLFF. This chain links TRBV28 with TRBJ1-4; 8 bases are shared with TRBD1. This CDR3 is built from 14 residues. Per the germline V gene, CDR1 is MDHEN and CDR2 is SYDVKM. The ends lost 6 bases at V and 8 bases at J; junction bases unmatched: 8.